Detailed here is one T cell receptor (beta chain). The germline V gene has CDR1 SGHTA and CDR2 FQGNSA. The CDR3 is 16 amino acids. V was trimmed by 4 bases and J by 0 bases, leaving 14 bases between them. These data belong to a study of blood T cell repertoires in COVID-19. Study-wide context: PBMCs, B-cell-depleted T cells, or T cells provided the cDNA or gDNA that made up the material.

Assay used: immunoSEQ multiplex PCR; TCRdb lists only in-frame clones, some missing. The table records approximately 260,000 clones, around four fifths of them present only once. Sequencing used peripheral blood. The clonotype originates from a woman in her forties with active or convalescent COVID-19. The chain uses TRBV7-2 and TRBJ2-3; perhaps TRBD2 as D (7 bases). The CDR3 protein is CASSSRRGASTDTQYF. Here the CDR3 DNA reads TGTGCCAGCAGCTCCCGCCGGGGGGCTAGCACAGATACGCAGTATTTT.